These T cell receptor beta chains were read from a single sample in a study of T cell responses to AZD1222 COVID-19 vaccine. This table comes from immunoSEQ multiplex PCR, and its TCRdb copy is limited to in-frame clones, with some not included. In the table there are 130,000 to 150,000 clones, around four fifths of which are singletons. The sample was peripheral blood, taken on day 0 of MenACWY control vaccination. Receptors were obtained from an adult in good health. Each CDR3 is given without its conserved first and last residue.

J: TRBJ2-5; V: TRBV9; CDR3: ASSVDERTQY
J: TRBJ1-4; V: TRBV7-2; CDR3: ASSLASGTVNEKLF
J: TRBJ1-1; V: TRBV19; CDR3: ASSSTGDTEAF
J: TRBJ1-1; V: TRBV10-2; CDR3: ASSGGGTEAF
J: TRBJ1-6; V: TRBV30; CDR3: AWSGQDSPLH
J: TRBJ2-3; V: TRBV7-9; CDR3: ASSGRGYTQY
J: TRBJ2-3; V: TRBV2; CDR3: ASSPGAGGPGTQY
J: TRBJ2-3; V: TRBV10-2; CDR3: ASSEYGVTGGLRDTQY
J: TRBJ2-3; V: TRBV3-1/TRBV3-2; CDR3: ASSQADTDTQY
J: TRBJ1-1; V: TRBV2; CDR3: ASRRDMNTEAF
J: TRBJ2-7; V: TRBV5-1; CDR3: ASSSRLADEQY
J: TRBJ2-3; V: TRBV28; CDR3: ASSLLYRGPGTDTQY
J: TRBJ2-7; V: TRBV7-2; CDR3: ASSLSRVEQY
J: TRBJ2-5; V: TRBV2; CDR3: ASTDGGVGQETQY